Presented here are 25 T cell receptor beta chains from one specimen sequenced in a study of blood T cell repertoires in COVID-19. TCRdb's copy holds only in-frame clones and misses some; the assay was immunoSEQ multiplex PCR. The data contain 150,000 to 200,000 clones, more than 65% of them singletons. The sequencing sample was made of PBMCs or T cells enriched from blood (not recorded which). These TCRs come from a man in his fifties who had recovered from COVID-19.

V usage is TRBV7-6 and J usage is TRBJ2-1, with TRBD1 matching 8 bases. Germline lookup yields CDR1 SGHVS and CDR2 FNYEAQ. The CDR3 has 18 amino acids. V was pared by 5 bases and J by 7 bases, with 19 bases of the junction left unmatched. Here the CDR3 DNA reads TGTGCCAGCAGCGTACAGGGGGGCCCTATGATTTCGGTAAATGAGCAGTTCTTC. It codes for CASSVQGGPMISVNEQFF.

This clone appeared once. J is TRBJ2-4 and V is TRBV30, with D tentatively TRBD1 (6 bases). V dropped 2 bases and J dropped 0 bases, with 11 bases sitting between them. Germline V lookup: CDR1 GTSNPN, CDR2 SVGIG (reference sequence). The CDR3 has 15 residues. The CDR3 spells CAWSREGVAKNIQYF. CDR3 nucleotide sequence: TGTGCCTGGAGTAGAGAGGGGGTAGCCAAAAACATTCAGTACTTC.

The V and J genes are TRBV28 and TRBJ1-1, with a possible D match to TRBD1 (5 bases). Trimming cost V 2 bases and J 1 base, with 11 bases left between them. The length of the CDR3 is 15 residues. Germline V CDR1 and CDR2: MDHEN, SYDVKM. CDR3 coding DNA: TGTGCCAGCAGTTTAGGAGGGGTAAAGAACACTGAAGCTTTCTTT. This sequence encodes CASSLGGVKNTEAFF. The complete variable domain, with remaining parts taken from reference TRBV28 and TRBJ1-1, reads DVKVTQSSRYLVKRTGEKVFLECVQDMDHENMFWYRQDPGLGLRLIYFSYDVKMKEKGDIPEGYSVSREKKERFSLILESASTNQTSMYLCASSLGGVKNTEAFFGQGTRLTVV.

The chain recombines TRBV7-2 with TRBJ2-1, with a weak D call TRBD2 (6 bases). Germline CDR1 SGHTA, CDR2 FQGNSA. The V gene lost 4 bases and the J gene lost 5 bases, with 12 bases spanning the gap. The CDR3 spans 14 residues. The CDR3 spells CASSSRLGDNEQFF. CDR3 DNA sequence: TGTGCCAGCAGCTCCCGACTAGGGGACAATGAGCAGTTCTTC.

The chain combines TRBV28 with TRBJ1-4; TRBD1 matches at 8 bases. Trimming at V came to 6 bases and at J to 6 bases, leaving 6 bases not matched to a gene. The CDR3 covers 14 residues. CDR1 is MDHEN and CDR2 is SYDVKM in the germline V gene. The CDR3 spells CASSLDRVDEKLFF. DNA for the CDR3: TGTGCCAGCAGCCTGGACAGGGTGGATGAAAAACTGTTTTTT.

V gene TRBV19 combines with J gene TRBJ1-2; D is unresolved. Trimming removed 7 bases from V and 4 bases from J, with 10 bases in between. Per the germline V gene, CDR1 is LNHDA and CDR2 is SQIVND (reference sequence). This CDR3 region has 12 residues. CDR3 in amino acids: CASNSLFYGYTF. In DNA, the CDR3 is TGTGCCAGTAACTCGCTATTCTATGGCTACACCTTC.

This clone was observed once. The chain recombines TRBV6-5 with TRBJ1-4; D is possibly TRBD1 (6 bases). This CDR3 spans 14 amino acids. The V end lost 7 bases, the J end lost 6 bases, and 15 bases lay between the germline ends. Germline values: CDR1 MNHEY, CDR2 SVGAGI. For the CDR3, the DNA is TGTGCCAGCACCAGGACAGTCGGAGATGAAAAACTGTTTTTT. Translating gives CASTRTVGDEKLFF.

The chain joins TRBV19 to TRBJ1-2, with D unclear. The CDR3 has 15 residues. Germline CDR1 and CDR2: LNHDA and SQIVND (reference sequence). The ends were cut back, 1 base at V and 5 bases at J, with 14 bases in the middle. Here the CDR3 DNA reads TGTGCCAGTAGTATAGTACTAGTGACCGAGTATGGCTACACCTTC. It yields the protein CASSIVLVTEYGYTF.

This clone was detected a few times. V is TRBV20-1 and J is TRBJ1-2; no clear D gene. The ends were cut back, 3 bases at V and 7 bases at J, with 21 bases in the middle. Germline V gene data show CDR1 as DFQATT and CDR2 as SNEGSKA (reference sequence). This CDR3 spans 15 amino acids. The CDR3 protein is CSASEQRLSERGYTF. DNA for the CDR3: TGCAGTGCTAGTGAACAAAGACTGTCTGAACGTGGCTACACCTTC.

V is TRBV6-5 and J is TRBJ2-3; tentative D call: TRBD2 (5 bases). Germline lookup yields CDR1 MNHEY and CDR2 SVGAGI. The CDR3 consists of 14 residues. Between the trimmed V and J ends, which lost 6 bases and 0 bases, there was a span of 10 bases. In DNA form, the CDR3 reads TGTGCCAGCAGGAGGGCCTTAAGCACAGATACGCAGTATTTT. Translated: CASRRALSTDTQYF.

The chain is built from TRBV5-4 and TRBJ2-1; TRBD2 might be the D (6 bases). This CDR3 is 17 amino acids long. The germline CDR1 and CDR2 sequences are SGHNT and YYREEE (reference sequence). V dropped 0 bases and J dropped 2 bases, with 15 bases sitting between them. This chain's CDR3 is CASSLDNAGRPYNEQFF. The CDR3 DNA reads TGTGCCAGCAGCTTGGATAATGCGGGAAGGCCCTACAATGAGCAGTTCTTC. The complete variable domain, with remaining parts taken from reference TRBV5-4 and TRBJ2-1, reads ETGVTQSPTHLIKTRGQQVTLRCSSQSGHNTVSWYQQALGQGPQFIFQYYREEENGRGNFPPRFSGLQFPNYSSELNVNALELDDSALYLCASSLDNAGRPYNEQFFGPGTRLTVL.

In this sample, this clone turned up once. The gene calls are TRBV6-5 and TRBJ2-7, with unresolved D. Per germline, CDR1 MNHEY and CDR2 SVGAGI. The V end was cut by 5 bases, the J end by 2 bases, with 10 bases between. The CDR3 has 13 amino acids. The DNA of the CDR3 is TGTGCCAGCAGTCCCTACAGTGCCTACGAGCAGTACTTC. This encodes CASSPYSAYEQYF.

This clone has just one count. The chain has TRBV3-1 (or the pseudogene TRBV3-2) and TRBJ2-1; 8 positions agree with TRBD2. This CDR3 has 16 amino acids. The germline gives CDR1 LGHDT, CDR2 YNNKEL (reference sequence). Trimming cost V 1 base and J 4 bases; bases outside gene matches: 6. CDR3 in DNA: TGTGCCAGCAGCCAAGCAAGTAGCGGGGCATACAATGAGCAGTTCTTC. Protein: CASSQASSGAYNEQFF.

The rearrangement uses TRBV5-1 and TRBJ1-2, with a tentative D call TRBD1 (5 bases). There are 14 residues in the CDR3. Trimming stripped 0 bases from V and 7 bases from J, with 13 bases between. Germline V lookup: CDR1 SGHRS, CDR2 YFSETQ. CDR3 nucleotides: TGCGCCAGCAGCTTGGCCGCACAGGACGGTGGCTACACCTTC. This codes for CASSLAAQDGGYTF.

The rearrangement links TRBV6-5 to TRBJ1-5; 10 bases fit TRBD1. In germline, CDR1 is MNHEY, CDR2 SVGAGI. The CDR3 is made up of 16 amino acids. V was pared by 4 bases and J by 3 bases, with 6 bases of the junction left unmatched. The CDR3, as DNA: TGTGCCAGCAGTTCGACCGGGACAGGGGCCAATCAGCCCCAGCATTTT. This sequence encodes CASSSTGTGANQPQHF.

CDR3 nucleotide sequence: TGTGCCAGCAGCTTAGCGGCCCTAGCGGGGCCCTACAATGAGCAGTTCTTC. Translated, it gives CASSLAALAGPYNEQFF. The rearrangement uses TRBV7-9 and TRBJ2-1; the match to TRBD2 covers 9 bases. J lost 2 bases, V lost 0 bases, and 5 bases had no gene match. CDR3 length: 17 amino acids. Germline V gene data show CDR1 as SEHNR and CDR2 as FQNEAQ (reference sequence).

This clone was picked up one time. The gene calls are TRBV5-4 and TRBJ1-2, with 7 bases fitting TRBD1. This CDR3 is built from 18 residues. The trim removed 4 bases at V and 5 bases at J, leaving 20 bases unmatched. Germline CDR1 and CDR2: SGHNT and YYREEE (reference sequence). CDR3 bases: TGTGCCAGCAGCCTAACAGGGGCCCGGGTCGGCAAGCCGTATGGCTACACCTTC. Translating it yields CASSLTGARVGKPYGYTF.

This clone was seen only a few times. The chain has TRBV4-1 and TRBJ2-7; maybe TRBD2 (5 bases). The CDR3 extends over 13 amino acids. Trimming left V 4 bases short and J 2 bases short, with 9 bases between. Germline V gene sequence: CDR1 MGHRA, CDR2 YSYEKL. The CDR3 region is CASSLDFPYEQYF. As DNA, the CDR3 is TGCGCCAGCAGCCTGGACTTTCCCTACGAGCAGTACTTC.

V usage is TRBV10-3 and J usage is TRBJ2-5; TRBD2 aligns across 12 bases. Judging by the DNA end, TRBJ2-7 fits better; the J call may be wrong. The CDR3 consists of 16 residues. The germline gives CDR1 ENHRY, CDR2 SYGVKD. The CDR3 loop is CAITIPLAGGRNEQYF. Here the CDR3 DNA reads TGTGCCATCACCATCCCACTAGCGGGAGGAAGGAACGAGCAGTACTTC.

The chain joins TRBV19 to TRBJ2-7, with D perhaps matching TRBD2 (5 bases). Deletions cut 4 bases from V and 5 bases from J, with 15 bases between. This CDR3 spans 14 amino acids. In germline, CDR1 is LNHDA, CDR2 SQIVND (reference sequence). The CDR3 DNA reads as TGTGCCAGTAGTACCCCGGCCGGGATCCACGAGCAGTACTTC. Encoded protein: CASSTPAGIHEQYF.

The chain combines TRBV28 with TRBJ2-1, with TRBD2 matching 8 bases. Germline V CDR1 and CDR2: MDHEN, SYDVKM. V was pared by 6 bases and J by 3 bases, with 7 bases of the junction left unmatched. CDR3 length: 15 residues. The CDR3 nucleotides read TGTGCCAGCAGCCGTCGGGGGGGACTCTACAATGAGCAGTTCTTC. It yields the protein CASSRRGGLYNEQFF. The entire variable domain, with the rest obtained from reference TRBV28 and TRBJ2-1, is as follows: DVKVTQSSRYLVKRTGEKVFLECVQDMDHENMFWYRQDPGLGLRLIYFSYDVKMKEKGDIPEGYSVSREKKERFSLILESASTNQTSMYLCASSRRGGLYNEQFFGPGTRLTVL.

CDR3 protein: CASSYGTANEQFF. Written as DNA, the CDR3 is TGTGCCAGCAGCTACGGGACAGCCAATGAGCAGTTCTTC. The chain employs TRBV5-5 and TRBJ2-1; the match to TRBD1 covers 7 bases. V lost 3 bases, J lost 6 bases, and 3 bases stayed unmatched. The CDR3 runs 13 residues. Per the germline V gene, CDR1 is SGHKS and CDR2 is YYEKEE (reference sequence). Using reference TRBV5-5 and TRBJ2-1 for the parts outside the CDR3, the full variable domain is DAGVTQSPTHLIKTRGQQVTLRCSPISGHKSVSWYQQVLGQGPQFIFQYYEKEERGRGNFPDRFSARQFPNYSSELNVNALLLGDSALYLCASSYGTANEQFFGPGTRLTVL.

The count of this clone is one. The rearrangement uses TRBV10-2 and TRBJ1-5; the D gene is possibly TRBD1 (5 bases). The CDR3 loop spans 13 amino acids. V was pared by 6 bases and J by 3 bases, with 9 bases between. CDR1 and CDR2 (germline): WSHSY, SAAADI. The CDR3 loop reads CASRDSDNQPQHF. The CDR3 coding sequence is TGCGCCAGCAGAGACAGCGACAATCAGCCCCAGCATTTT.

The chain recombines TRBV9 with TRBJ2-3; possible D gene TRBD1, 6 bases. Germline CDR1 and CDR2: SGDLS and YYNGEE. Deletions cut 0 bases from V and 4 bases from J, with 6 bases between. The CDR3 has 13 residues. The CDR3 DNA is TGTGCCAGCAGCGTAGAGGGGGCAGATACGCAGTATTTT. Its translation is CASSVEGADTQYF.

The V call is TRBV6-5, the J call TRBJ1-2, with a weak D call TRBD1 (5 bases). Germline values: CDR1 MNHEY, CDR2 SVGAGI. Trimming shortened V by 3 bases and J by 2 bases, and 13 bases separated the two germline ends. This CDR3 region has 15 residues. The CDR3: CASSYSRAPNYGYTF. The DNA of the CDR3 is TGTGCCAGCAGTTATAGCAGGGCACCGAACTATGGCTACACCTTC.